Presented here are 16 T cell receptor beta chains from one specimen sequenced in a study of cytomegalovirus exposure and HLA in healthy donors. PCR was performed using 60 Vbeta and 13 Jbeta primers. Produced via immunoSEQ multiplex PCR; TCRdb's table is partial and in-frame only. The data show 100,000 to 150,000 clones, roughly 70% seen once. Input material: PBMCs. These receptors originate from a woman in her forties or fifties in good health and CMV-seropositive.

The chain recombines TRBV4-3 with TRBJ2-2, with 7 bases matching TRBD2. CDR3 length: 15 amino acids. Germline V gene sequence: CDR1 LGHNA, CDR2 YSLEER. V was pared by 5 bases and J by 2 bases, with 5 bases of the junction left unmatched. The CDR3 loop is CASSSLAANTGELFF. CDR3 in DNA: TGCGCCAGCAGCTCGCTAGCGGCTAACACCGGGGAGCTGTTTTTT.

The chain carries TRBV5-1 and TRBJ2-3, with D maybe TRBD2 (5 bases). The germline V and J ends were trimmed by 0 bases and 5 bases, with 10 bases remaining between them. CDR3 length: 14 residues. The V gene's germline CDR1 is SGHRS and CDR2 YFSETQ. CDR3 loop: CASSLEGLLDTQYF. DNA of the CDR3: TGCGCCAGCAGCTTGGAAGGACTGCTAGATACGCAGTATTTT.

This chain links TRBV10-1 with TRBJ2-5; perhaps TRBD1 as D (6 bases). V shed 3 bases and J shed 5 bases, with 19 bases lying between them. CDR3 length: 16 amino acids. Germline V lookup: CDR1 WNHNN, CDR2 SYGVQD (reference sequence). CDR3 coding DNA: TGCGCCAGCAGTGAATTCGGCAGGGGATCCAAGGAGACCCAGTACTTC. This translates into CASSEFGRGSKETQYF.

V usage is TRBV10-1 and J usage is TRBJ2-5; the D is unclear. The CDR3 is made up of 12 amino acids. Trimming removed 8 bases at V and 2 bases at J, with 9 bases between. Germline lookup yields CDR1 WNHNN and CDR2 SYGVQD (reference sequence). The CDR3 DNA is TGCGCCAGCTATAGATTGCAAGAGACCCAGTACTTC. Translated, it gives CASYRLQETQYF.

This rearrangement joins TRBV5-6 to TRBJ2-6; unclear D gene. V was shortened by 2 bases and J by 4 bases, with 7 bases between the two germline ends. The CDR3 totals 14 residues. Germline assignment: CDR1 SGHDT and CDR2 YYEEEE. CDR3 bases: TGTGCCAGCAGCTTTTTGGCCGGGGCCAACGTCCTGACTTTC. It specifies CASSFLAGANVLTF.

On this clone itself: The same CDR3 can be traced to other DNA sequences in this sample. The gene calls are TRBV7-2 and TRBJ2-7; TRBD2 matches at 7 bases. Germline V gives CDR1 SGHTA, CDR2 FQGNSA. The CDR3 length is 15 residues. V lost 1 base to trimming and J lost 0 bases; unmatched junction nucleotides: 3. The CDR3 reads CASSLGGGNSYEQYF. CDR3 nucleotide sequence: TGTGCCAGCAGCTTAGGGGGAGGGAACTCCTACGAGCAGTACTTC.

In its sample, this clone was seen a few times. CDR3 in amino acids: CAWNSLGGPGETQYF. In nucleotides, the CDR3 is TGTGCCTGGAACTCCCTGGGGGGGCCAGGGGAGACCCAGTACTTC. This sequence joins TRBV30 and TRBJ2-5; D may be TRBD2 (7 bases). Germline assignment: CDR1 GTSNPN and CDR2 SVGIG (reference sequence). CDR3 length: 15 residues. V lost 4 bases and J lost 5, with 20 bases in between.

This clone was observed a single time. The V gene is TRBV28, the J gene TRBJ2-6; D not certain. The V and J ends lost 0 bases and 4 bases respectively, with 7 bases between them. Germline CDR1 and CDR2: MDHEN and SYDVKM. The CDR3 is 15 residues long. In DNA, the CDR3 is TGTGCCAGCAGTTTATGGTTAGTGGGGGCCAACGTCCTGACTTTC. Protein sequence: CASSLWLVGANVLTF.

The sample holds one count of this clone. The J gene is TRBJ2-1, the V gene TRBV5-1; possible D gene TRBD2, 6 bases. V was clipped by 3 bases and J by 8 bases, with 12 bases between them. This CDR3 has 13 amino acids. Germline V gene data show CDR1 as SGHRS and CDR2 as YFSETQ. CDR3 bases: TGCGCCAGCAGCTCGGGACTTGAGGATGAGCAGTTCTTC. It is translated as CASSSGLEDEQFF.

The chain recombines TRBV28 with TRBJ2-7; tentative D call: TRBD2 (5 bases). CDR1 and CDR2 from the germline V gene are MDHEN and SYDVKM. The CDR3 loop spans 13 amino acids. Trimming left V 10 bases short and J 6 bases short, with 19 bases between. CDR3 bases: TGTGCCATTTCTTCGGGAAGTGCGGTCGAGCAGTACTTC. This codes for CAISSGSAVEQYF.

The chain joins TRBV29-1 to TRBJ2-7, with TRBD2 matching 7 bases. Germline-derived CDR1 and CDR2 are SQVTM and ANQGSEA. V gave up 8 bases and J gave up 5 bases; unmatched junction bases: 9. The CDR3 covers 12 residues. CDR3 DNA sequence: TGCAGCTGTGATGCGGGAGAGAACGAGCAGTACTTC. This encodes CSCDAGENEQYF.

The chain carries TRBV29-1 and TRBJ2-1; tentative D call: TRBD1 (6 bases). The V end was cut by 4 bases, the J end by 5 bases, with 15 bases between. Germline CDR1 and CDR2: SQVTM and ANQGSEA. The CDR3 has 14 amino acids. CDR3 coding DNA: TGCAGCGTTGGTAAGGGGGTCGCCAACAATGAGCAGTTCTTC. Amino acid sequence: CSVGKGVANNEQFF.

The chain has TRBV10-3 and TRBJ2-1; D may be TRBD2 (6 bases). The germline gives CDR1 ENHRY, CDR2 SYGVKD. Between the trimmed V and J ends, which lost 6 bases and 0 bases, there was a span of 15 bases. The CDR3 totals 16 residues. CDR3 sequence (DNA): TGTGCCATCAGCGTGAGTCGGGAGAGCTCCTACAATGAGCAGTTCTTC. This translates into CAISVSRESSYNEQFF.

The rearrangement links TRBV5-6 to TRBJ1-1, with 9 nucleotides matching TRBD1. Unmatched junction bases numbered 6, after V lost 3 bases and J lost 6 bases. Germline V lookup: CDR1 SGHDT, CDR2 YYEEEE. The CDR3 extends over 14 amino acids. CDR3 nucleotide sequence: TGTGCCAGCAGCTCGTACAGGGGGCAGCCTGAAGCTTTCTTT. Protein: CASSSYRGQPEAFF.

The chain has TRBV19 and TRBJ1-1; TRBD1 matches at 9 bases. J lost 1 base, V lost 10 bases, and 4 bases had no gene match. This CDR3 spans 13 amino acids. Germline loops: CDR1 LNHDA, CDR2 SQIVND (reference sequence). The chain's CDR3 is CATQGQGNTEAFF. The DNA of the CDR3 is TGTGCCACCCAGGGACAGGGGAACACTGAAGCTTTCTTT. Complete variable domain (other parts from reference TRBV19 and TRBJ1-1): DGGITQSPKYLFRKEGQNVTLSCEQNLNHDAMYWYRQDPGQGLRLIYYSQIVNDFQKGDIAEGYSVSREKKESFPLTVTSAQKNPTAFYLCATQGQGNTEAFFGQGTRLTVV.

The genes are TRBV7-2 and TRBJ2-7; 8 nucleotides line up with TRBD2. The CDR3 length is 14 residues. With V trimmed by 5 bases and J by 6 bases, 9 bases remained unmatched. Germline CDR1 reads SGHTA; CDR2 reads FQGNSA. The CDR3 DNA sequence: TGTGCCAGCAGCCACCCCGGGGGGGGCGCCGAGCAGTACTTC. It codes for CASSHPGGGAEQYF.